The TCR beta chain under discussion was sequenced for a study of blood T cell repertoires in COVID-19. At the level of the study: Acute and convalescent COVID-19 specimens originated in the United States, Italy and Spain.

Some clones are missing from TCRdb's copy, which holds only in-frame ones; the method was immunoSEQ multiplex PCR. Here the sample spans roughly 40,000 clones, 79% being singletons. The CDR3 is 16 amino acids. Germline CDR1 reads MDHEN; CDR2 reads SYDVKM. Trimming removed 6 bases from V and 0 bases from J; junction bases left unmatched: 4. The chain carries TRBV28 and TRBJ1-6; 8 bases line up with TRBD1. The TCR was taken from a man aged 70 or older with acute or convalescent COVID-19. Input material: peripheral blood. Here the CDR3 reads CASRPQGASYNSPLHF. The CDR3 DNA sequence: TGTGCCAGCAGACCTCAGGGGGCCTCCTATAATTCACCCCTCCACTTT.